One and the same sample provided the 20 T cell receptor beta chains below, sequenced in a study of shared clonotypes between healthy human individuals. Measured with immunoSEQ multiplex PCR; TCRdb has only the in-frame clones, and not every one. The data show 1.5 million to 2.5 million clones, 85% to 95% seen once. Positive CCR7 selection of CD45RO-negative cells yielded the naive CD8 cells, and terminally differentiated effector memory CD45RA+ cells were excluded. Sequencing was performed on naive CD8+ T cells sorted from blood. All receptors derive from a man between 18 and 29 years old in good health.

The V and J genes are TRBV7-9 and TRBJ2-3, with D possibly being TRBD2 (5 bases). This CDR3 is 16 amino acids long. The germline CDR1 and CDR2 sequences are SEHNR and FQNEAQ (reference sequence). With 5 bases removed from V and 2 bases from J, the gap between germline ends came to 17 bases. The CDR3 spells CASSREFSPLTDTQYF. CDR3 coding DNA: TGTGCCAGCAGCAGGGAGTTTTCGCCCCTCACAGATACGCAGTATTTT.

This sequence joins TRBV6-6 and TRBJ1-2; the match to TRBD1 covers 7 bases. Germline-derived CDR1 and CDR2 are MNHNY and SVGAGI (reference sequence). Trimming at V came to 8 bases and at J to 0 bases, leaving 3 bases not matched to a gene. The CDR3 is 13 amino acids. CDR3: CASAGGTNYGYTF. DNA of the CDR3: TGTGCCAGCGCAGGGGGAACTAACTATGGCTACACCTTC.

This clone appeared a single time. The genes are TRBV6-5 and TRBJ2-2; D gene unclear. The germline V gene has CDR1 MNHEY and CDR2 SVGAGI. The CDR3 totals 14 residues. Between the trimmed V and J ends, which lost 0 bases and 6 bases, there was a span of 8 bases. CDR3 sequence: CASSYSSYAGELFF. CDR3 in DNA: TGTGCCAGCAGTTACTCGAGTTACGCCGGGGAGCTGTTTTTT.

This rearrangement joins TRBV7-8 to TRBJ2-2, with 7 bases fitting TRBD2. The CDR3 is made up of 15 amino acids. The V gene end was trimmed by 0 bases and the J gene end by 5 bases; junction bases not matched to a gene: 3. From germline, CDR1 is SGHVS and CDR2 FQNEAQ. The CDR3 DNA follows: TGTGCCAGCAGCTTAGCGCGGGAGTGGACCGGGGAGCTGTTTTTT. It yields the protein CASSLAREWTGELFF.

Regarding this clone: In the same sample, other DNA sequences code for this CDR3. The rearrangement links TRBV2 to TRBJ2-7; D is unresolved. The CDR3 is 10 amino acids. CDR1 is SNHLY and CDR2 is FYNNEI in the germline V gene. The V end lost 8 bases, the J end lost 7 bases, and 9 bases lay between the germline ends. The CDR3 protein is CASRLGEQYF. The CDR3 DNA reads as TGTGCCAGCCGATTGGGAGAGCAGTACTTC. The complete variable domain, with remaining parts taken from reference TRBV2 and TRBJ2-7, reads EPEVTQTPSHQVTQMGQEVILRCVPISNHLYFYWYRQILGQKVEFLVSFYNNEISEKSEIFDDQFSVERPDGSNFTLKIRSTKLEDSAMYFCASRLGEQYFGPGTRLTVT.

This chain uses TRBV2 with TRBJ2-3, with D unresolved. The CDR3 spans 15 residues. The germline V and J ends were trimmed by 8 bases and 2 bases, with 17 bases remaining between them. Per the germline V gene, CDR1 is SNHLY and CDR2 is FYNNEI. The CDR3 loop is CASFGQPTATDTQYF. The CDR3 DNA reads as TGTGCCAGCTTCGGGCAACCCACCGCCACAGATACGCAGTATTTT.

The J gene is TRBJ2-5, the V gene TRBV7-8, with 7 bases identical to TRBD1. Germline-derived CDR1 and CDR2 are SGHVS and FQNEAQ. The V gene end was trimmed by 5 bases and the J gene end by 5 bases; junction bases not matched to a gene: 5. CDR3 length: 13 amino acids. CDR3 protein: CASSDRQGETQYF. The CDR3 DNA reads TGTGCCAGCAGCGACCGACAGGGTGAGACCCAGTACTTC.

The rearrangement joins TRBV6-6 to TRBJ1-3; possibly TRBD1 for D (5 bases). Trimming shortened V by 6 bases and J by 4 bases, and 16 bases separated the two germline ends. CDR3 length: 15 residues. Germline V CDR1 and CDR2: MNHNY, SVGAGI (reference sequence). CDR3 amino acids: CASRPSWGRGNTIYF. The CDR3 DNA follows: TGTGCCAGCAGGCCCTCATGGGGACGAGGAAACACCATATATTTT.

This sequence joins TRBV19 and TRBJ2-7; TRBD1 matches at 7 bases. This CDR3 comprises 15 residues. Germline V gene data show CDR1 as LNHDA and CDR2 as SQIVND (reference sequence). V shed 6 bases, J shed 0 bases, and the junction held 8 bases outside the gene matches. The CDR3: CASRDTGTVSYEQYF. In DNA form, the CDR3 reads TGTGCCAGTAGGGACACCGGGACAGTCTCCTACGAGCAGTACTTC.

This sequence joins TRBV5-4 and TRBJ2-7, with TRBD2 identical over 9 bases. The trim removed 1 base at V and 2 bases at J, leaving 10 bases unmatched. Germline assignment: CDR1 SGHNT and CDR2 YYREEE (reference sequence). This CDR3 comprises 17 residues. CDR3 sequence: CASSLLPPLAGTYEQYF. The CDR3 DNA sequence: TGTGCCAGCAGCTTGCTCCCCCCGCTAGCGGGAACCTACGAGCAGTACTTC.

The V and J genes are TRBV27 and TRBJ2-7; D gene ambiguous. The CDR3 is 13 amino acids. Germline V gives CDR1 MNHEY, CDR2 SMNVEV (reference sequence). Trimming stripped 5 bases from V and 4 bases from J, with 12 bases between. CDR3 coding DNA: TGTGCCAGCAGTACGGGCCGTTTTTACGAGCAGTACTTC. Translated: CASSTGRFYEQYF.

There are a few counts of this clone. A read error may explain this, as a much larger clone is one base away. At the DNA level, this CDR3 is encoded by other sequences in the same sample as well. The CDR3 DNA reads TGTGCCAGCAGTTTGGGGGACACTGAAGCTTTCTTT. It codes for CASSLGDTEAFF. V gene TRBV28 combines with J gene TRBJ1-1; TRBD1 might be the D (5 bases). Trimming cost V 3 bases and J 3 bases, with 5 bases left between them. Germline values: CDR1 MDHEN, CDR2 SYDVKM. The CDR3 covers 12 residues.

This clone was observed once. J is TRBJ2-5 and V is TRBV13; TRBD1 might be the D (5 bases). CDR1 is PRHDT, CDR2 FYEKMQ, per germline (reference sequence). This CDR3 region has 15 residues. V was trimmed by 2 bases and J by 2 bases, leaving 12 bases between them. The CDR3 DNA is TGTGCCAGCAGCTTATATCCTAGGGGACAAGAGACCCAGTACTTC. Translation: CASSLYPRGQETQYF.

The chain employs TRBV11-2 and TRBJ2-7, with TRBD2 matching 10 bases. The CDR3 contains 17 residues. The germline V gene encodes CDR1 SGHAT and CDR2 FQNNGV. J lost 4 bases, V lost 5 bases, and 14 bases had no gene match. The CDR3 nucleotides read TGTGCCAGCAGCGAGCGGCGGACTAGCGGACGGGGTTACGAGCAGTACTTC. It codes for CASSERRTSGRGYEQYF.

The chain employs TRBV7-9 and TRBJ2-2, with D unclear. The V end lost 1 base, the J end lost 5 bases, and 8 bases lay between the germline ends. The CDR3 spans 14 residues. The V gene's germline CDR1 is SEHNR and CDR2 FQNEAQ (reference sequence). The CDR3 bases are TGTGCCAGCAGCTTAGATTACGGGACCGGGGAGCTGTTTTTT. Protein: CASSLDYGTGELFF.

CDR3 protein: CASGPGGYSNQPQHF. CDR3 DNA sequence: TGTGCCAGTGGCCCTGGGGGGTATAGCAATCAGCCCCAGCATTTT. The chain carries TRBV19 and TRBJ1-5; D possibly corresponds to TRBD1 (5 bases). Looked up from germline, CDR1 is LNHDA and CDR2 is SQIVND (reference sequence). This CDR3 has 15 amino acids. V was shortened by 8 bases and J by 0 bases, with 14 bases between the two germline ends.

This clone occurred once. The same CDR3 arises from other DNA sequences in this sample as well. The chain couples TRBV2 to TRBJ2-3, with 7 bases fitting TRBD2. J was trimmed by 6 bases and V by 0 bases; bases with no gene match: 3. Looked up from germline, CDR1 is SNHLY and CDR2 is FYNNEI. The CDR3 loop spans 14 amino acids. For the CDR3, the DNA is TGTGCCAGCAGTGAAGCGGGAGGGGCGGATACGCAGTATTTT. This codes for CASSEAGGADTQYF.

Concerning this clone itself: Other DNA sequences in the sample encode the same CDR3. As DNA, the CDR3 is TGTGCCACCAGCCCAACAGGGGCCGAGCAGTACTTC. It encodes CATSPTGAEQYF. The chain has TRBV15 and TRBJ2-7; 7 nucleotides match TRBD1. This CDR3 contains 12 residues. Germline V gene lookup returns CDR1 LNHNV and CDR2 YYDKDF (reference sequence). The V segment lost 5 bases and the J segment 6 bases; nucleotides outside the gene matches: 4.

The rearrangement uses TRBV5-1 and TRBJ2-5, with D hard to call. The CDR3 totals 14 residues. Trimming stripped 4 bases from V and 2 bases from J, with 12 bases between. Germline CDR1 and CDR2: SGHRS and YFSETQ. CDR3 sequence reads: CASSLHHPQETQYF. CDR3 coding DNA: TGCGCCAGCAGCCTACACCACCCTCAAGAGACCCAGTACTTC.

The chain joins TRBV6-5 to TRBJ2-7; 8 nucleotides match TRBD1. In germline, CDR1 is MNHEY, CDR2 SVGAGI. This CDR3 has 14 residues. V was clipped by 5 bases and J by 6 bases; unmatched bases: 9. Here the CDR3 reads CASSPWTGTGEQYF. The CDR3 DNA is TGTGCCAGCAGTCCTTGGACAGGGACTGGCGAGCAGTACTTC.